This TCR beta chain was captured by sequencing in a study of T cells expressing NK-cell markers. Notes on the study in general: NKG2C+ dominant clonotype frequencies in six donors were roughly 1.0-7.5% of CD8+ T cells.

One entry per CDR3 protein, without DNA, is what TCRdb gives after re-calling the 5' RACE reads. Here the sample table reports about 180,000 distinct CDR3 sequences. Of note for this clonotype: The antigen remains unidentified.

The source is a man aged 18 to 69 in good health. The sequenced sample consisted of blood T cells: a sorted CD56 or NKG2C T cell subset, CD4+ or CD8+ T cells, or bulk PBMC T cells (not recorded which).

The CDR3: CASSQGYDNEQFF. V is TRBV7-9 and J is TRBJ2-1. Germline lookup yields CDR1 SEHNR and CDR2 FQNEAQ (reference sequence). This CDR3 contains 13 residues.